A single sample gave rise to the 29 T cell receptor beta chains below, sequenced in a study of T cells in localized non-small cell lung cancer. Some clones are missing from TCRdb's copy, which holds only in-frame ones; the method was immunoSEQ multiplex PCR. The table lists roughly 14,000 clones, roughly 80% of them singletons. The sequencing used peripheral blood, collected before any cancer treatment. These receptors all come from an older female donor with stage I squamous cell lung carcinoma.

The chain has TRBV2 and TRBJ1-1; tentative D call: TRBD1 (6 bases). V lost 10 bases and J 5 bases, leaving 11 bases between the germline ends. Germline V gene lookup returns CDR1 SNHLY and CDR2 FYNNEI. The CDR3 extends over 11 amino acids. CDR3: CATGVRTEAFF. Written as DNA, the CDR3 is TGTGCCACAGGGGTTAGGACTGAAGCTTTCTTT.

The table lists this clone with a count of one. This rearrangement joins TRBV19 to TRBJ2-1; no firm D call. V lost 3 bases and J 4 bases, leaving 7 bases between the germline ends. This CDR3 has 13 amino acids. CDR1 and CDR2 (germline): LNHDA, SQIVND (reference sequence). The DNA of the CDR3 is TGTGCCAGTAGTATGGGCAGTTACAATGAGCAGTTCTTC. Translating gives CASSMGSYNEQFF. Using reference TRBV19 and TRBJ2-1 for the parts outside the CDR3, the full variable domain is DGGITQSPKYLFRKEGQNVTLSCEQNLNHDAMYWYRQDPGQGLRLIYYSQIVNDFQKGDIAEGYSVSREKKESFPLTVTSAQKNPTAFYLCASSMGSYNEQFFGPGTRLTVL.

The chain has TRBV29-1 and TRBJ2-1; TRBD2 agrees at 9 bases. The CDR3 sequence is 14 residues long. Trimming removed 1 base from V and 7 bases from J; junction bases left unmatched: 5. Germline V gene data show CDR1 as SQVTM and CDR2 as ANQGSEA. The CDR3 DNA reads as TGCAGCGTTGAAGGTAGCGGGGGAAGGAATGAGCAGTTCTTC. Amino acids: CSVEGSGGRNEQFF.

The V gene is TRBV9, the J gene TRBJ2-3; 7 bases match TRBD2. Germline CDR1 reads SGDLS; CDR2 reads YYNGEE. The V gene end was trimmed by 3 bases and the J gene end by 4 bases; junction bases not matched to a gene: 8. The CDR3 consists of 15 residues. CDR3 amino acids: CASSATSIGADTQYF. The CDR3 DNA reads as TGTGCCAGCAGCGCGACTAGCATCGGAGCAGATACGCAGTATTTT.

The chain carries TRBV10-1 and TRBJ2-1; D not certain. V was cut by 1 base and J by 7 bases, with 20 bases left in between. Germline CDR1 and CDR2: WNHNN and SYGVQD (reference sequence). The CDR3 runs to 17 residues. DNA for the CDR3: TGCGCCAGCAGTGAGTTGGTTTTAACACGCCCCAGAAATGAGCAGTTCTTC. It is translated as CASSELVLTRPRNEQFF.

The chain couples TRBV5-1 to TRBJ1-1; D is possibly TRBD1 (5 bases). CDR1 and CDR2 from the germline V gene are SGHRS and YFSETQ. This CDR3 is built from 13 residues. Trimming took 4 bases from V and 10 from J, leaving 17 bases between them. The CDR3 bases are TGCGCCAGCAGCCCCGAAGGGGCCCTTGGAGCTTTCTTT. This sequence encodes CASSPEGALGAFF.

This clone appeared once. The CDR3: CATSTQEAGKIHEQYF. CDR3 DNA: TGTGCCACCAGCACTCAGGAGGCGGGGAAAATCCACGAGCAGTACTTC. The chain joins TRBV15 to TRBJ2-7; the D gene is possibly TRBD2 (6 bases). The length of the CDR3 is 16 residues. Germline loops: CDR1 LNHNV, CDR2 YYDKDF (reference sequence). V lost 4 bases to trimming and J lost 5 bases, with 21 bases between them.

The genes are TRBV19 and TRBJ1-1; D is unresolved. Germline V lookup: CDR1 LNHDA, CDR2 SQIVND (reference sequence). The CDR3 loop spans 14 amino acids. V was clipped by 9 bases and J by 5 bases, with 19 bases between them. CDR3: CASRPLRLGTEAFF. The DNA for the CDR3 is TGTGCCAGCCGTCCCCTTCGATTGGGGACTGAAGCTTTCTTT.

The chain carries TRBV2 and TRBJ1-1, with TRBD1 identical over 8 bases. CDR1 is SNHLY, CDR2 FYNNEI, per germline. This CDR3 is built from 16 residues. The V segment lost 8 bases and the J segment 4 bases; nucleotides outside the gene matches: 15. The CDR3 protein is CASRAGQGAWSTEAFF. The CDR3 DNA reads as TGTGCCAGCCGAGCCGGACAGGGCGCGTGGTCCACTGAAGCTTTCTTT. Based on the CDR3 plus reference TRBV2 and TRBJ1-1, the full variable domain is EPEVTQTPSHQVTQMGQEVILRCVPISNHLYFYWYRQILGQKVEFLVSFYNNEISEKSEIFDDQFSVERPDGSNFTLKIRSTKLEDSAMYFCASRAGQGAWSTEAFFGQGTRLTVV.

Here the CDR3 reads CASSAQNYEQYF. The CDR3 DNA sequence: TGTGCCAGCAGCGCGCAGAACTACGAGCAGTACTTC. The genes are TRBV7-2 and TRBJ2-7, with unresolved D. Germline CDR1 and CDR2: SGHTA and FQGNSA. V lost 5 bases and J 3 bases, leaving 8 bases between the germline ends. This CDR3 contains 12 residues.

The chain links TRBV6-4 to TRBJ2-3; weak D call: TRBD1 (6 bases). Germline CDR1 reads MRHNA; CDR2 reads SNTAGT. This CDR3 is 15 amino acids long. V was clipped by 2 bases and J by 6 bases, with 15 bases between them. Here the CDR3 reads CASSDRPGAEDTQYF. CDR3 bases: TGTGCCAGCAGTGACCGGCCAGGGGCTGAGGATACGCAGTATTTT.

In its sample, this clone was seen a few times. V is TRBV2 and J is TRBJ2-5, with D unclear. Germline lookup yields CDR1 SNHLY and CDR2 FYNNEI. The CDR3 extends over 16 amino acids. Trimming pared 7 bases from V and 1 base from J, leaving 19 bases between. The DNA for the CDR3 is TGTGCCAGCAAGTCGCCCCCGGAGATGGTCCAAGAGACCCAGTACTTC. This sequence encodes CASKSPPEMVQETQYF.

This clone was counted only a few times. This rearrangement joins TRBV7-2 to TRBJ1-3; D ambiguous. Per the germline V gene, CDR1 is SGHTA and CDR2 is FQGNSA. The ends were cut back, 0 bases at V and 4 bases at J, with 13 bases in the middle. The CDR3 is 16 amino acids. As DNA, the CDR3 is TGTGCCAGCAGCTTAGCCCAGGCAGCCTCCGGAAACACCATATATTTT. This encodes CASSLAQAASGNTIYF.

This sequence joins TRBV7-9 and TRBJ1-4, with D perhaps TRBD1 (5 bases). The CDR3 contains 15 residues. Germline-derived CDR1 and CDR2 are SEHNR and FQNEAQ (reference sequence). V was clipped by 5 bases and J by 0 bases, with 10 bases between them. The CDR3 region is CASSAAGTTNEKLFF. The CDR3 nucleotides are TGTGCCAGCAGCGCCGCAGGGACAACTAATGAAAAACTGTTTTTT.

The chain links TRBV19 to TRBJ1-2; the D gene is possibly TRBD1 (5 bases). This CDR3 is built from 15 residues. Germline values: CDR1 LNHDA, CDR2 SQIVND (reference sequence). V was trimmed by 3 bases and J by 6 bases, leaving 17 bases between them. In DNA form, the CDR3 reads TGTGCCAGTAGTATCGTTGGCAGGGAGCTTCATGGCTACACCTTC. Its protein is CASSIVGRELHGYTF. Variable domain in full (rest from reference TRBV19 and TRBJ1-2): DGGITQSPKYLFRKEGQNVTLSCEQNLNHDAMYWYRQDPGQGLRLIYYSQIVNDFQKGDIAEGYSVSREKKESFPLTVTSAQKNPTAFYLCASSIVGRELHGYTFGSGTRLTVV.

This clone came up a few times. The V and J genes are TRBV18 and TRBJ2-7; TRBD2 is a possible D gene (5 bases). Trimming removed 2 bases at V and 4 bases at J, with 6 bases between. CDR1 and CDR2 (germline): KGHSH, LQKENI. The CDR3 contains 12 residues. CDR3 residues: CASSPTGYEQYF. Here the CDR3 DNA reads TGTGCCAGCTCACCAACGGGGTACGAGCAGTACTTC. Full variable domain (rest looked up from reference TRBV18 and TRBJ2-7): NAGVMQNPRHLVRRRGQEARLRCSPMKGHSHVYWYRQLPEEGLKFMVYLQKENIIDESGMPKERFSAEFPKEGPSILRIQQVVRGDSAAYFCASSPTGYEQYFGPGTRLTVT.

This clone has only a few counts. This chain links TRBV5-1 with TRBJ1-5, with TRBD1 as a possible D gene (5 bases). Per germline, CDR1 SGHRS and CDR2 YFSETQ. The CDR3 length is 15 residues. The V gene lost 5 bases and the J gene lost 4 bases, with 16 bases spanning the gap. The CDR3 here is CASSLLGGSNQPQHF. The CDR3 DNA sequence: TGCGCCAGCAGTCTACTGGGGGGATCTAATCAGCCCCAGCATTTT.

The CDR3 spells CASSLGQNYGYTF. CDR3 in DNA: TGTGCCAGCAGTTTGGGACAGAACTATGGCTACACCTTC. This chain joins TRBV27 and TRBJ1-2, with 7 bases that match TRBD1. V lost 3 bases to trimming and J lost 2 bases; unmatched junction nucleotides: 0. The CDR3 is 13 amino acids. CDR1 and CDR2 from the germline V gene are MNHEY and SMNVEV (reference sequence).

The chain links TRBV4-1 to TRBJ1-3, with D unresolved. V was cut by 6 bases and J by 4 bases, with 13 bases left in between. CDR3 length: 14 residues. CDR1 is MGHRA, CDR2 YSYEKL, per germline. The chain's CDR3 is CASSYQAQGNTIYF. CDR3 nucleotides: TGCGCCAGCAGTTATCAGGCACAGGGAAACACCATATATTTT.

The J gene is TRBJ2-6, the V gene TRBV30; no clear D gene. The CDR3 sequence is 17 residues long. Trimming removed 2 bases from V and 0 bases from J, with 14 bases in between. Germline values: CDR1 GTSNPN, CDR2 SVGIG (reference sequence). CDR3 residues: CAWSPPGLTSGANVLTF. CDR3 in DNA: TGTGCCTGGAGTCCGCCGGGTCTTACCTCTGGGGCCAACGTCCTGACTTTC.

CDR3 in amino acids: CASSIGKGSEQYF. The CDR3 coding sequence is TGTGCCAGCAGTATAGGGAAGGGTTCAGAGCAGTACTTC. This chain links TRBV6-1 with TRBJ2-7; D unclear. V lost 5 bases and J 7 bases, leaving 15 bases between the germline ends. There are 13 residues in the CDR3. Germline values: CDR1 MNHNS, CDR2 SASEGT.

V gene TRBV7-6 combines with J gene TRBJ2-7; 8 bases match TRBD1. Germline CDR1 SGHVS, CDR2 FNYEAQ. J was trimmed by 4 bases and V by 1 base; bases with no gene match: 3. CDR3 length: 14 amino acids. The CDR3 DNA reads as TGTGCCAGCAGCTTAGGACAGGGGCGATACGAGCAGTACTTC. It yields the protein CASSLGQGRYEQYF.

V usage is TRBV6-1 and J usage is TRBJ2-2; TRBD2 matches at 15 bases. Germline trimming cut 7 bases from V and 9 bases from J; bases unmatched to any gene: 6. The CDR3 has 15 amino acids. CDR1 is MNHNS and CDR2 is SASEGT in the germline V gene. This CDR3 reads CASTSGLAGGRELFF. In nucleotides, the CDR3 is TGTGCCAGCACCTCGGGACTAGCGGGGGGACGGGAGCTGTTTTTT.

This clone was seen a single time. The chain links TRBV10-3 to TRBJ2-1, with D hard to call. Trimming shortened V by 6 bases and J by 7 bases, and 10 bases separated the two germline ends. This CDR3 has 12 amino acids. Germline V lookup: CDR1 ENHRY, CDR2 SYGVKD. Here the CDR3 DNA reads TGTGCCATCAGCCCCAAGGAAAATGAGCAGTTCTTC. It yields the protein CAISPKENEQFF.

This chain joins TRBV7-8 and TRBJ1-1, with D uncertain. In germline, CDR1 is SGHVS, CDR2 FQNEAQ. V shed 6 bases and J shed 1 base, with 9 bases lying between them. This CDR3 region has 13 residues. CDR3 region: CASSPIENTEAFF. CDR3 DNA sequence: TGTGCCAGCAGTCCCATAGAGAACACTGAAGCTTTCTTT.

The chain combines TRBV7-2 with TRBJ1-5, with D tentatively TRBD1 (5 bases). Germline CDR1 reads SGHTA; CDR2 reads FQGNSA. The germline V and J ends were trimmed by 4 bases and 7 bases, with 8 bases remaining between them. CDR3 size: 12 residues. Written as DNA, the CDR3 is TGTGCCAGCAGCTGGGGGGGGCAGCCCCAGCATTTT. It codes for CASSWGGQPQHF. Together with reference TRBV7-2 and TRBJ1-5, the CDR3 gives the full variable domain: GAGVSQSPSNKVTEKGKDVELRCDPISGHTALYWYRQSLGQGLEFLIYFQGNSAPDKSGLPSDRFSAERTGGSVSTLTIQRTQQEDSAVYLCASSWGGQPQHFGDGTRLSIL.

CDR3 region: CASSLGGRYYSGANVLTF. In DNA form, the CDR3 reads TGTGCCAGCAGTCTGGGAGGCCGATATTACTCTGGGGCCAACGTCCTGACTTTC. The rearrangement uses TRBV27 and TRBJ2-6; a possible D gene is TRBD2 (6 bases). Trimming took off 5 bases at V and 0 bases at J, with 17 bases between the two ends. The length of the CDR3 is 18 residues. Germline assignment: CDR1 MNHEY and CDR2 SMNVEV (reference sequence). Based on the CDR3 plus reference TRBV27 and TRBJ2-6, the full variable domain is EAQVTQNPRYLITVTGKKLTVTCSQNMNHEYMSWYRQDPGLGLRQIYYSMNVEVTDKGDVPEGYKVSRKEKRNFPLILESPSPNQTSLYFCASSLGGRYYSGANVLTFGAGSRLTVL.

CDR3 nucleotide sequence: TGCGCCAGCAGCCTAACCCCACTTAACTATGGCTACACCTTC. Translated: CASSLTPLNYGYTF. The chain has TRBV5-1 and TRBJ1-2; unclear D gene. CDR3 length equals 14 residues. Germline loops: CDR1 SGHRS, CDR2 YFSETQ. V was pared by 4 bases and J by 1 base, with 11 bases between.

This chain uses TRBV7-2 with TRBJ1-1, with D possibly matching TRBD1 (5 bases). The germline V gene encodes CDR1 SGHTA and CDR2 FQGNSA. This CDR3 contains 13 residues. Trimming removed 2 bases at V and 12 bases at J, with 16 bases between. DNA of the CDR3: TGTGCCAGCAGCTTAAACAGGCAACAGTCGTCTTTCTTT. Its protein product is CASSLNRQQSSFF.